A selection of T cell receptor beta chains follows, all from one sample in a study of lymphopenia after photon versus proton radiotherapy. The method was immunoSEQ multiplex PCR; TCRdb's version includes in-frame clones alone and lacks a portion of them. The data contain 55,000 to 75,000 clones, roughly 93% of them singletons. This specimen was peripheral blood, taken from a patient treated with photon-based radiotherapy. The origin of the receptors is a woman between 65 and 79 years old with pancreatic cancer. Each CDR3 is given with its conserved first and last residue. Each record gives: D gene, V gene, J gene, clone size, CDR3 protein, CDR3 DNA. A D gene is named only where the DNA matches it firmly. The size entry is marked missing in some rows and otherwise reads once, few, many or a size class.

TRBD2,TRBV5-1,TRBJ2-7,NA,CASSLGYGTRSYEQYF,TGCGCCAGCAGTCTGGGGTACGGGACTAGATCCTACGAGCAGTACTTC
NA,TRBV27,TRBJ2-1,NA,CASSFERAFNEQFF,TGTGCCAGCAGTTTTGAGAGGGCCTTCAATGAGCAGTTCTTC
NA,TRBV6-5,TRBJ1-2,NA,CASSYARGAIAF,TGTGCCAGCAGTTACGCCAGGGGAGCGATCGCCTTC
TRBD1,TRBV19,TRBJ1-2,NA,CASSRGTGEAFYGYTF,TGTGCCAGTAGTAGGGGGACAGGGGAGGCCTTCTATGGCTACACCTTC
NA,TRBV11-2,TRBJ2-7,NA,CASTWGGATHEQYF,TGTGCCAGCACCTGGGGGGGGGCAACCCACGAGCAGTACTTC
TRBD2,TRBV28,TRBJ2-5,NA,CASSSAGLAGETQYF,TGTGCCAGCAGTTCCGCCGGACTAGCGGGAGAGACCCAGTACTTC
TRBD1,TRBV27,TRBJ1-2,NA,CASRGQHNYGYTF,TGTGCCAGCAGGGGACAGCATAACTATGGCTACACCTTC
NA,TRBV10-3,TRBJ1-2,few,CAISQEPYGYTF,TGTGCCATCAGCCAGGAACCCTATGGCTACACCTTC
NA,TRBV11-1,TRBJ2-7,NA,CASSLGTEDEQYF,TGTGCCAGCAGCTTAGGGACAGAAGACGAGCAGTACTTC
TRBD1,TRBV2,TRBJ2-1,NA,CASSKDRHNEQFF,TGTGCCAGCAGTAAGGACAGGCACAATGAGCAGTTCTTC
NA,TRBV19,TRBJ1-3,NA,CASRYGTGNTIYF,TGTGCCAGTAGATACGGGACTGGAAACACCATATATTTT
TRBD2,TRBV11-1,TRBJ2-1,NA,CASSRRGGALLDEQFF,TGTGCCAGCAGCCGGCGCGGGGGGGCCCTACTCGATGAGCAGTTCTTC
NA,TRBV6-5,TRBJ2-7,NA,CASSADFSYEQYF,TGTGCCAGCAGCGCCGATTTCTCCTACGAGCAGTACTTC
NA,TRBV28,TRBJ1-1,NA,CATRDSGPRHTEAFF,TGTGCCACCAGGGATTCAGGACCGAGGCACACTGAAGCTTTCTTT
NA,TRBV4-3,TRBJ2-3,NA,CASSPHRDLVIRDTQYF,TGCGCCAGCAGCCCCCACAGGGATTTGGTGATCCGAGATACGCAGTATTTT
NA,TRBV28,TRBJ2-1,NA,CASSPTFAGKGYEQFF,TGTGCCAGCAGTCCAACGTTTGCGGGGAAAGGGTATGAGCAGTTCTTC
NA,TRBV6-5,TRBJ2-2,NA,CASSYSERRNTGELFF,TGTGCCAGCAGTTACTCTGAGAGACGAAACACCGGGGAGCTGTTTTTT
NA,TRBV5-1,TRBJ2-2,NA,CASSFLPGDRAGELFF,TGCGCCAGCAGCTTCTTACCGGGAGACAGGGCCGGGGAGCTGTTTTTT
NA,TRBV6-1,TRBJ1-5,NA,CASSEAFRDQPQHF,TGTGCCAGCAGTGAAGCGTTCAGGGATCAGCCCCAGCATTTT
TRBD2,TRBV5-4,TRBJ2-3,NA,CASSTRLAGGPNTDTQYF,TGTGCCAGCAGCACCCGACTAGCGGGAGGGCCCAACACAGATACGCAGTATTTT
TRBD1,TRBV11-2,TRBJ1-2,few,CASSYTPAAGQGAYGYTF,TGTGCCAGCAGCTACACACCCGCCGCAGGACAGGGGGCTTATGGCTACACCTTC
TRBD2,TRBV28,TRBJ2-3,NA,CASSHHSGRAGDTQYF,TGTGCCAGCAGTCACCATAGCGGGAGGGCTGGGGATACGCAGTATTTT
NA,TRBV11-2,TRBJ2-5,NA,CASSLGLRVGAETQYF,TGTGCCAGCAGCTTAGGCCTACGCGTTGGGGCCGAGACCCAGTACTTC
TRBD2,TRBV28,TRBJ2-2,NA,CASRVEGWSGGPNTGELFF,TGTGCCAGCAGGGTGGAGGGGTGGTCGGGAGGGCCCAACACCGGGGAGCTGTTTTTT
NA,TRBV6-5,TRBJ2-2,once,CASSGQGLNTGELFF,TGTGCCAGCAGTGGACAAGGACTCAACACCGGGGAGCTGTTTTTT
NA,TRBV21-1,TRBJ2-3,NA,CASPLEGILTDTQYF,TGTGCCAGCCCACTTGAGGGAATACTCACAGATACGCAGTATTTT
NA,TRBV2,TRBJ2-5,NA,CASGPTEGPPRETQYF,TGTGCCAGCGGCCCAACGGAGGGGCCTCCCCGGGAGACCCAGTACTTC
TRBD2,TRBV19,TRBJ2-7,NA,CASSMAGAYEQYF,TGTGCCAGTAGTATGGCGGGAGCCTACGAGCAGTACTTC
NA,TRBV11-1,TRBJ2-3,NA,CASSPDSRPDTQYF,TGTGCCAGCAGCCCGGATTCACGTCCAGATACGCAGTATTTT
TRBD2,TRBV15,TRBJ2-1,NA,CATRRTSGPYNEQFF,TGTGCCACCAGAAGGACTAGCGGGCCCTACAATGAGCAGTTCTTC
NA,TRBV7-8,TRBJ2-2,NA,CASSLRLGTGELFF,TGTGCCAGCAGCTTAAGGTTAGGGACCGGGGAGCTGTTTTTT
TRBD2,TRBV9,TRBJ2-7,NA,CASSVGTSGSISYEQYF,TGTGCCAGCAGCGTAGGGACTAGCGGGAGTATCTCCTACGAGCAGTACTTC
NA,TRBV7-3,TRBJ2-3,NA,CASSLSHSADTQYF,TGTGCCAGCAGCTTAAGTCATAGCGCAGATACGCAGTATTTT
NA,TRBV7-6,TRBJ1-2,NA,CASSFRPAGEVLTNFGYTF,TGTGCCAGCAGCTTCCGCCCGGCAGGGGAAGTTCTAACTAACTTTGGCTACACCTTC
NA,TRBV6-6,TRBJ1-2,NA,CASSLDSGYGYTF,TGTGCCAGCAGTTTGGACAGCGGCTATGGCTACACCTTC
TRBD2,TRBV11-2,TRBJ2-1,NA,CASSAVWLAGEQFF,TGTGCCAGCAGCGCCGTGTGGCTAGCGGGAGAGCAGTTCTTC
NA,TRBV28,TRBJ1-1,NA,CASSRPDRLQAFF,TGTGCCAGCAGTCGCCCGGATCGATTACAAGCTTTCTTT
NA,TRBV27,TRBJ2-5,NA,CASSLGETQYF,TGTGCCAGCAGTTTAGGGGAGACCCAGTACTTC
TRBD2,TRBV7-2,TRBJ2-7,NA,CASSAGTSDHEQYF,TGTGCCAGCAGCGCCGGGACTAGCGACCACGAGCAGTACTTC
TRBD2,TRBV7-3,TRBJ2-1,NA,CASSLHSGGPNEQFF,TGTGCCAGCAGCTTACATAGCGGGGGACCAAATGAGCAGTTCTTC
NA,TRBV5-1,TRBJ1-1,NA,CASSLDPSPNTEAFF,TGCGCCAGCAGCTTGGATCCCTCGCCGAACACTGAAGCTTTCTTT
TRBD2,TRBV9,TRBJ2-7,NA,CASSLGGTNHREVQYF,TGTGCCAGCAGCCTTGGGGGGACTAATCATAGGGAGGTGCAGTACTTC
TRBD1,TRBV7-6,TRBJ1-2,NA,CASSPAGQGLAYGYTF,TGTGCCAGCAGCCCGGCGGGACAGGGGTTAGCCTATGGCTACACCTTC
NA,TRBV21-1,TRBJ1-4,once,CASSKEGTGGEKEKLFF,TGTGCCAGCAGCAAAGAGGGGACAGGGGGTGAGAAAGAAAAACTGTTTTTT
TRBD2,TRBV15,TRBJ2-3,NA,CATSRELAGATDTQYF,TGTGCCACCAGCAGAGAACTAGCGGGAGCAACAGATACGCAGTATTTT
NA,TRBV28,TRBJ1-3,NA,CASNRGASGNTIYF,TGTGCCAGCAACCGGGGCGCAAGTGGAAACACCATATATTTT
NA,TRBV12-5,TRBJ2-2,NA,CASDRTGSHTGELFF,TGTGCTAGTGATCGAACGGGATCGCACACCGGGGAGCTGTTTTTT
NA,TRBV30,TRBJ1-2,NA,CAQEPGGLYGYTF,TGTGCCCAAGAGCCTGGGGGTCTCTATGGCTACACCTTC
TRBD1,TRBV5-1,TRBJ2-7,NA,CASSLYTGQSYEQYF,TGCGCCAGCAGCTTGTACACGGGACAGTCCTACGAGCAGTACTTC
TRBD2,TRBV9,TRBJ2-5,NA,CASSGSGRIAETQYF,TGTGCCAGCAGCGGAAGCGGGAGGATCGCGGAGACCCAGTACTTC
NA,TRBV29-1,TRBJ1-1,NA,CSVKGMWASTEAFF,TGCAGCGTGAAAGGGATGTGGGCAAGCACTGAAGCTTTCTTT
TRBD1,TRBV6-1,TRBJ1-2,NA,CASSEALTGNYGYTF,TGTGCCAGCAGTGAAGCCCTGACAGGGAACTATGGCTACACCTTC
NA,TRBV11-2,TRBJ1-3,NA,CASSRTVFLDTIYF,TGTGCCAGCAGCAGGACAGTTTTCCTAGACACCATATATTTT
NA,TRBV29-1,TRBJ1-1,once,CSVEEPVNTEAFF,TGCAGCGTTGAGGAGCCGGTAAACACTGAAGCTTTCTTT
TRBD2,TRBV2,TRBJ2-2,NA,CASHRINSGRSNTGELFF,TGTGCCAGCCATCGAATAAATAGCGGGAGATCGAACACCGGGGAGCTGTTTTTT
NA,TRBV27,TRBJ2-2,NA,CASSPLLTSVAGELFF,TGTGCCAGCAGCCCCCTTCTCACCTCCGTGGCCGGGGAGCTGTTTTTT